The source of this TCR beta chain is a study of neurological immune-mediated disorders. TCRdb reanalysed the 5' RACE reads using MiXCR and keeps one entry per CDR3 protein. The table records 40,000 to 50,000 distinct CDR3 sequences, roughly 2.5% of them present only once. Broader study findings: The greatest TCR clonal expansion appeared in HTLV-1-associated myelopathy and the smallest, falling below healthy controls, in multiple sclerosis. TCR-beta repertoires seemed private in all groups, with no expanded CDR3 amino acid sequences shared. The multiple sclerosis repertoire cluster had no clinical or MRI feature associated with it.

Many counts were recorded for this clonotype. The antigen is undetermined. Per the germline V gene, CDR1 is SQVTM and CDR2 is ANQGSEA. The CDR3 has 17 amino acids. V was trimmed by 1 base and J by 2 bases, leaving 20 bases between them. This clonotype was sampled from a man aged 30 to 45 with multiple sclerosis. Source material: PBMCs. The chain links TRBV29-1 to TRBJ2-5; weak D call: TRBD2 (6 bases). The CDR3 bases are TGCAGCGTTGAAGGGGGACTCGGGCTAGCGAAGCAAGAGACCCAGTACTTC. It yields the protein CSVEGGLGLAKQETQYF.